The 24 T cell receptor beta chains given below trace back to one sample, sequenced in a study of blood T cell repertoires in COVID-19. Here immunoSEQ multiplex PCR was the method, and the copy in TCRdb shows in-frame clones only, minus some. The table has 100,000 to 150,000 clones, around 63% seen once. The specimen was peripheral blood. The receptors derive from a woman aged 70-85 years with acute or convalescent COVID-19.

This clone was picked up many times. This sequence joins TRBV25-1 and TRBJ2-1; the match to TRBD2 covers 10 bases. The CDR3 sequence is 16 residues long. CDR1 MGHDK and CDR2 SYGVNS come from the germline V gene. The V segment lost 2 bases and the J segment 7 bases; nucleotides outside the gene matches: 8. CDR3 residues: CASSEQASGSRNEQFF. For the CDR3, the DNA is TGTGCCAGCAGTGAACAGGCTAGCGGGAGTAGAAATGAGCAGTTCTTC.

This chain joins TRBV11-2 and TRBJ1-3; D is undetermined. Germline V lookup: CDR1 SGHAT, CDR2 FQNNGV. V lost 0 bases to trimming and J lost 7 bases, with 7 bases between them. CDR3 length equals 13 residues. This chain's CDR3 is CASSLEGRNTIYF. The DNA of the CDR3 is TGTGCCAGCAGCTTAGAAGGGAGGAACACCATATATTTT.

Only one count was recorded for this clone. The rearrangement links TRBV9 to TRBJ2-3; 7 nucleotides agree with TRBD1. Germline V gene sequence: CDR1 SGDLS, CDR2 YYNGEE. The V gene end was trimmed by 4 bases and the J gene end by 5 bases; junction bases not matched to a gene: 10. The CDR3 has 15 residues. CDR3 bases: TGTGCCAGCAGCCCCCACAGACAGGGACAAGATACGCAGTATTTT. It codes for CASSPHRQGQDTQYF.

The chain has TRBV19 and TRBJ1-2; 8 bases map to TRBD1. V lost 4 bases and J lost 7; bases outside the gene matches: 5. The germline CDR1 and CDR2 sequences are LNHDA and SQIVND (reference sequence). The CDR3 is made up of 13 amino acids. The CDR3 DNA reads TGTGCCAGTAGTACGGACAGGGTTGGTGGCTACACCTTC. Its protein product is CASSTDRVGGYTF.

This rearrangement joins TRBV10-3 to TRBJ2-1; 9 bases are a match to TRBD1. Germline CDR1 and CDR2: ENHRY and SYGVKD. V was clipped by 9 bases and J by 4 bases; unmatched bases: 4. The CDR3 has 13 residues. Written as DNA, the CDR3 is TGTGCCATTTCGGGACAGGGATACAATGAGCAGTTCTTC. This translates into CAISGQGYNEQFF.

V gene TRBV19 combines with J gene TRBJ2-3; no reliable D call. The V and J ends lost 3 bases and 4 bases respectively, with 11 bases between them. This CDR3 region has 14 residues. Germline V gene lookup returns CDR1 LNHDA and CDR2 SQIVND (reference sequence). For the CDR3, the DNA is TGTGCCAGTAGTATCGGGTATCCCCCAGATACGCAGTATTTT. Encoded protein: CASSIGYPPDTQYF.

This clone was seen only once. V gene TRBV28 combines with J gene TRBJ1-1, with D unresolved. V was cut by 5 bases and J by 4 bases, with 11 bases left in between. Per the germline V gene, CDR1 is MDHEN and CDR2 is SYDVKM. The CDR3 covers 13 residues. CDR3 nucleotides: TGTGCCAGCAGTCCCTGGAGGAGCACTGAAGCTTTCTTT. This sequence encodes CASSPWRSTEAFF.

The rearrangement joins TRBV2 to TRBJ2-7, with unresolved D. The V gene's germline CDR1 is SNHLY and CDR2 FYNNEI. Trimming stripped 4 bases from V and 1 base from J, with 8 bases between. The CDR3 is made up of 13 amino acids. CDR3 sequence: CASSVKRSYEQYF. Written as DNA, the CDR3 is TGTGCCAGCAGTGTCAAGCGTTCCTACGAGCAGTACTTC.

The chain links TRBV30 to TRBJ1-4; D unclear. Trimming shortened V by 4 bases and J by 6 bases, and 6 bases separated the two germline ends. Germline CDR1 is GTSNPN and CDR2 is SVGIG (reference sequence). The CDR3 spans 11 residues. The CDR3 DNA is TGTGCCTGGACCTTCGATGAAAAACTGTTTTTT. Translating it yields CAWTFDEKLFF.

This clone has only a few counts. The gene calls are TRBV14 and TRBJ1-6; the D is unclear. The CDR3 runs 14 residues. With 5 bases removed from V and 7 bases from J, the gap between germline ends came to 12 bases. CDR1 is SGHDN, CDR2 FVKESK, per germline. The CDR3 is CASSSPSSNSPLHF. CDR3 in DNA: TGTGCCAGCAGCTCGCCAAGTAGCAATTCACCCCTCCACTTT.

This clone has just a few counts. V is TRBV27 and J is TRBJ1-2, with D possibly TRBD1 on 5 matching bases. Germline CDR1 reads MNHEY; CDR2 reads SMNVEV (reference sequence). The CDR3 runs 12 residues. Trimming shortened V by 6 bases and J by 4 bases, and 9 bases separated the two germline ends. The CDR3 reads CASSREGYGYTF. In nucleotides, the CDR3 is TGTGCCAGCAGCAGGGAGGGCTATGGCTACACCTTC.

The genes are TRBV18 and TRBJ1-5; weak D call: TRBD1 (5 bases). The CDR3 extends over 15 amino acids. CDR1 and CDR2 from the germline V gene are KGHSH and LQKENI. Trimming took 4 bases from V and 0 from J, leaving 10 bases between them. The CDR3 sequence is CASSRWGDSNQPQHF. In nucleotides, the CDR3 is TGTGCCAGCTCACGGTGGGGGGATAGCAATCAGCCCCAGCATTTT.

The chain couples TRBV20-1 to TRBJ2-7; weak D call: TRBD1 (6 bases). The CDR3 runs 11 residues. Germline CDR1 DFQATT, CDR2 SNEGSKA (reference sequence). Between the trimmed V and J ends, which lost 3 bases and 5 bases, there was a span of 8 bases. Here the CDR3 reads CSARGAHEQYF. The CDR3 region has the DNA TGCAGTGCTAGGGGGGCCCACGAGCAGTACTTC.

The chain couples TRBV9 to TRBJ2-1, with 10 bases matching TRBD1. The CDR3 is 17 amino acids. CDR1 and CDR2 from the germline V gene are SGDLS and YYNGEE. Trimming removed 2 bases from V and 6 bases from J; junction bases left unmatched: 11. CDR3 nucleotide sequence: TGTGCCAGCAGCGTTTCCCCCGGGACAGGGGAGATCAATGAGCAGTTCTTC. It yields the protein CASSVSPGTGEINEQFF.

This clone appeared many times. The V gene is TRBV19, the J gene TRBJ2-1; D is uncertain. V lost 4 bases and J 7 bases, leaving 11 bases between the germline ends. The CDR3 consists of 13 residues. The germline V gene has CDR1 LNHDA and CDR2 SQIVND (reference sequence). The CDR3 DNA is TGTGCCAGTAGTACCCTCTACGAGAATGAGCAGTTCTTC. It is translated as CASSTLYENEQFF.

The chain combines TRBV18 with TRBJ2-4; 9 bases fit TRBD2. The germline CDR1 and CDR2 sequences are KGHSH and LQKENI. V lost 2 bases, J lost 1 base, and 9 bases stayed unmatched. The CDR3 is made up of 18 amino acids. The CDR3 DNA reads TGTGCCAGCTCACCAATCGATAGCGGGAGTGTGGCCAAAAACATTCAGTACTTC. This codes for CASSPIDSGSVAKNIQYF. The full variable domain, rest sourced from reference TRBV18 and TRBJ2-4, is NAGVMQNPRHLVRRRGQEARLRCSPMKGHSHVYWYRQLPEEGLKFMVYLQKENIIDESGMPKERFSAEFPKEGPSILRIQQVVRGDSAAYFCASSPIDSGSVAKNIQYFGAGTRLSVL.

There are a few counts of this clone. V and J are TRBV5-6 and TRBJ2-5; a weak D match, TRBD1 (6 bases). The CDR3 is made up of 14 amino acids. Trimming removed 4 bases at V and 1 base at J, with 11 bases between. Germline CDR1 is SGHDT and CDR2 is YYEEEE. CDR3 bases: TGTGCCAGCAGCGAAACAGGGTTCCAAGAGACCCAGTACTTC. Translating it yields CASSETGFQETQYF.

The CDR3 protein is CAREWSDTQYF. For the CDR3, the DNA is TGCGCCAGGGAGTGGTCAGATACGCAGTATTTT. This chain links TRBV23-1 with TRBJ2-3; D unclear. TRBV23-1 is an ORF, and what it does is uncertain. The V end was cut by 9 bases, the J end by 4 bases, with 8 bases between. CDR3 length equals 11 residues.

The CDR3 is CASSYKAGGGYTF. DNA of the CDR3: TGTGCCAGCAGTTACAAGGCAGGGGGCGGCTACACCTTC. The J gene is TRBJ1-2, the V gene TRBV6-2 or TRBV6-3; 8 nucleotides agree with TRBD1. V was clipped by 2 bases and J by 8 bases; unmatched bases: 4. Germline V gene sequence: CDR1 MNHEY, CDR2 SVGEGT. The CDR3 is 13 residues long.

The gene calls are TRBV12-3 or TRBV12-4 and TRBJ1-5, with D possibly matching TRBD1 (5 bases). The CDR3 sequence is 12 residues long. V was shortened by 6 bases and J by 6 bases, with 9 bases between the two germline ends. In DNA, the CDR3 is TGTGCCAGCAGCGGTAGGGGTCAGCCCCAGCATTTT. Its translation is CASSGRGQPQHF.

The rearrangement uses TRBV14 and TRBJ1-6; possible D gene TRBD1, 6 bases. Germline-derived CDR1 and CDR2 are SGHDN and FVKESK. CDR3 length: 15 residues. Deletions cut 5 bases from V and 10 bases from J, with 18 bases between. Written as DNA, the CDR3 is TGTGCCAGCAGCGCGGTTCAGGGGCGAGGGTCACCCCTCCACTTT. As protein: CASSAVQGRGSPLHF. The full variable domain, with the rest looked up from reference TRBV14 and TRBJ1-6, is EAGVTQFPSHSVIEKGQTVTLRCDPISGHDNLYWYRRVMGKEIKFLLHFVKESKQDESGMPNNRFLAERTGGTYSTLKVQPAELEDSGVYFCASSAVQGRGSPLHFGNGTRLTVT.

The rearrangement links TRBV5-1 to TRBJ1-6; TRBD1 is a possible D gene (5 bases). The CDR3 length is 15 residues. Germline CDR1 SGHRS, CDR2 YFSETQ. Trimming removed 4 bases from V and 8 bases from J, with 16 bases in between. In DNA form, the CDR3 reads TGCGCCAGCAGCCCGGGGGGGACCGAAGATTCACCCCTCCACTTT. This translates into CASSPGGTEDSPLHF.

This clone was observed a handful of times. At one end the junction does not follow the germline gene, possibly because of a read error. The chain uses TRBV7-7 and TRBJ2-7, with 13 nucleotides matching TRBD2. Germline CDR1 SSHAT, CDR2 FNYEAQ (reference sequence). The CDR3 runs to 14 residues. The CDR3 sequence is CASSAGLAGDEQYF. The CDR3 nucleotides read TGTGCTAGCAGTGCCGGACTAGCGGGAGACGAGCAGTACTTC.

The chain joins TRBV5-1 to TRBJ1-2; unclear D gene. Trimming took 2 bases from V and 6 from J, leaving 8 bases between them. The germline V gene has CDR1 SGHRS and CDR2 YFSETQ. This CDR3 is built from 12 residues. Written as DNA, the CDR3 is TGCGCCAGCAGCTTCCCCGGGGATGGCTACACCTTC. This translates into CASSFPGDGYTF.